A selection of T cell receptor beta chains follows, all from one sample in a study of blood T cell repertoires in COVID-19. Assay: immunoSEQ multiplex PCR; the TCRdb copy retains only in-frame clones and omits some. The sample has 200,000 to 300,000 clones; 70% to 90% are singletons. Sequencing was done on a sample of peripheral blood. These receptors all stem from an older woman with active or convalescent COVID-19. Both conserved end residues are part of each CDR3. The D gene is left open where the match is weak. Clone size appears in some rows only: once, few, many, or a class for an expanded clone.

size	V	D	J	CDR3	DNA
.	TRBV11-2	.	TRBJ2-3	CASSLRQGPDTQYF	TGTGCCAGCAGCTTACGGCAGGGCCCAGATACGCAGTATTTT
.	TRBV6-5	TRBD1	TRBJ1-1	CASIDRDGLEAFF	TGTGCCAGCATCGACAGGGATGGGCTTGAAGCTTTCTTT
.	TRBV5-1	TRBD2	TRBJ2-1	CASSSGLAPYNEQFF	TGCGCCAGCAGCTCCGGACTAGCGCCCTACAATGAGCAGTTCTTC
once	TRBV28	.	TRBJ1-5	CASSAGLEPQPQHF	TGTGCCAGCAGTGCAGGATTGGAACCTCAGCCCCAGCATTTT
.	TRBV5-1	TRBD2	TRBJ2-1	CASRRGSKDEQFF	TGCGCCAGCAGGCGCGGGAGTAAGGATGAGCAGTTCTTC
once	TRBV10-1	.	TRBJ1-2	CASSEQGSYGYTF	TGCGCCAGCAGCGAACAGGGAAGCTATGGCTACACCTTC
.	TRBV24-1	.	TRBJ1-1	CATSVPPDRNTEAFF	TGTGCCACCAGTGTCCCCCCGGACAGGAACACTGAAGCTTTCTTT
once	TRBV7-9	TRBD1	TRBJ2-7	CASSSNPRQGTASYEQYF	TGTGCCAGCAGCTCCAACCCTCGACAGGGAACCGCCTCCTACGAGCAGTACTTC
.	TRBV19	TRBD2	TRBJ2-1	CASKEREGYNEQFF	TGTGCCAGTAAGGAGCGGGAGGGCTACAATGAGCAGTTCTTC
.	TRBV30	TRBD1	TRBJ2-2	CAWSRGDRGTGELFF	TGTGCCTGGAGTAGGGGGGACAGGGGTACCGGGGAGCTGTTTTTT
.	TRBV5-4	TRBD2	TRBJ2-1	CASSQTSGRGNEQFF	TGTGCCAGCAGCCAGACTAGCGGGCGGGGCAATGAGCAGTTCTTC
once	TRBV7-6	.	TRBJ1-1	CASSQDRDTEAFF	TGTGCCAGCAGCCAAGACCGGGACACTGAAGCTTTCTTT
.	TRBV19	TRBD1	TRBJ1-5	CASSRGTGGENQPQHF	TGTGCCAGTAGTCGCGGGACAGGGGGAGAGAATCAGCCCCAGCATTTT
.	TRBV28	.	TRBJ1-5	CASSSLYVSSNQPQHF	TGTGCCAGCAGTTCCCTCTATGTGAGTAGCAATCAGCCCCAGCATTTT
.	TRBV4-1	.	TRBJ1-5	CASSPSLSVGNQPQHF	TGCGCCAGCAGCCCGTCCTTATCTGTCGGGAATCAGCCCCAGCATTTT
.	TRBV9	.	TRBJ1-1	CASSAGLSTEAFF	TGTGCCAGCAGCGCAGGACTGAGCACTGAAGCTTTCTTT
few	TRBV6-5	.	TRBJ2-5	CASSSQGSEKETQYF	TGTGCCAGCAGTTCCCAGGGGTCAGAAAAAGAGACCCAGTACTTC
.	TRBV19	.	TRBJ1-5	CASMMAGRYQPQHF	TGTGCCAGTATGATGGCAGGGCGGTATCAGCCCCAGCATTTT
.	TRBV6-1	TRBD1	TRBJ1-1	CASSDRGDDTEAFF	TGTGCCAGCAGCGACAGGGGGGACGACACTGAAGCTTTCTTT
few	TRBV7-3	TRBD1	TRBJ2-7	CASSLATGAYEQYF	TGTGCCAGCAGCTTAGCAACAGGGGCCTACGAGCAGTACTTC
.	TRBV5-6	TRBD2	TRBJ2-1	CASSLAGGPSYNEQFF	TGTGCCAGCAGCCTAGCGGGAGGCCCCTCCTACAATGAGCAGTTCTTC
once	TRBV21-1	.	TRBJ1-1	CASRDRGPVAEAFF	TGTGCCAGCAGGGACAGGGGGCCGGTCGCTGAAGCTTTCTTT
.	TRBV28	.	TRBJ2-1	CASSSTAPDEQFF	TGTGCCAGCAGTTCGACAGCTCCCGATGAGCAGTTCTTC
.	TRBV6-6	TRBD1	TRBJ1-1	CASSYVQGAEEAFF	TGTGCCAGCAGTTACGTCCAGGGGGCAGAAGAAGCTTTCTTT
.	TRBV7-2	TRBD1	TRBJ1-4	CASSRSTGGLPDEKLFF	TGTGCCAGCAGCCGCTCGACAGGGGGTTTGCCGGATGAAAAACTGTTTTTT
.	TRBV9	.	TRBJ2-2	CASSVSPRQGTGELFF	TGTGCCAGCAGCGTTTCGCCCCGGCAGGGCACCGGGGAGCTGTTTTTT
.	TRBV4-1	.	TRBJ1-4	CASSKEGDVYEKLFF	TGCGCCAGCAGCAAAGAAGGGGATGTGTATGAAAAACTGTTTTTT
.	TRBV3-1/TRBV3-2	.	TRBJ2-6	CASSQVRNRGGSGANVLTF	TGTGCCAGCAGCCAAGTGAGAAACAGGGGGGGCTCTGGGGCCAACGTCCTGACTTTC
.	TRBV6-5	.	TRBJ1-1	CASSYSQGVTEAFF	TGTGCCAGCAGTTACTCGCAGGGCGTCACTGAAGCTTTCTTT
.	TRBV11-2	TRBD2	TRBJ2-3	CATALERGPTDTQYF	TGTGCCACCGCTCTTGAGCGGGGGCCGACAGATACGCAGTATTTT
few	TRBV7-2	.	TRBJ1-1	CASSFDAGGEAFF	TGTGCCAGCAGCTTTGACGCCGGCGGGGAAGCTTTCTTT
.	TRBV29-1	TRBD2	TRBJ2-1	CSARRLADNEQFF	TGCAGCGCCCGGCGGCTAGCGGATAATGAGCAGTTCTTC
few	TRBV2	TRBD1	TRBJ1-1	CASSERVQGAAFF	TGTGCCAGCAGTGAACGGGTACAGGGGGCGGCTTTCTTT
.	TRBV4-2	TRBD2	TRBJ2-1	CASSQDWTPGLGPVDEQFF	TGTGCCAGCAGCCAAGATTGGACACCGGGACTAGGTCCCGTCGATGAGCAGTTCTTC
.	TRBV5-1	TRBD2	TRBJ2-7	CASSLGGGRPYEQYF	TGCGCCAGCAGCTTGGGGGGGGGACGCCCTTACGAGCAGTACTTC
few	TRBV5-1	.	TRBJ2-1	CASSSIGGREQFF	TGCGCCAGCAGCTCAATAGGTGGGAGGGAGCAGTTCTTC
few	TRBV19	TRBD1	TRBJ1-2	CASSRTSGTGDHYGYTF	TGTGCCAGTAGCCGTACCTCCGGGACAGGAGACCACTATGGCTACACCTTC
.	TRBV7-9	TRBD1	TRBJ2-1	CASGGQGSYNEQFF	TGTGCCAGCGGAGGACAGGGTTCATACAATGAGCAGTTCTTC
.	TRBV11-2	.	TRBJ2-1	CASSLGGGSTPEQFF	TGTGCCAGCAGCTTAGGCGGGGGCTCCACTCCTGAGCAGTTCTTC
.	TRBV29-1	TRBD1	TRBJ1-1	CSVGDRGQTEAFF	TGCAGCGTTGGAGACAGGGGGCAGACTGAAGCTTTCTTT
few	TRBV19	.	TRBJ1-6	CASSQGRNSPLHF	TGTGCCAGTAGCCAGGGTCGCAATTCACCCCTCCACTTT
.	TRBV6-2/TRBV6-3	.	TRBJ1-2	CASSQAGVHGYTF	TGTGCCAGCAGTCAAGCAGGGGTGCATGGCTACACCTTC
.	TRBV30	.	TRBJ1-6	CAWSGLMSSYNSPLHF	TGTGCCTGGAGTGGCCTCATGAGCTCCTATAATTCACCCCTCCACTTT
.	TRBV28	.	TRBJ2-6	CASSLGGHPSGANVLTF	TGTGCCAGCAGTTTAGGGGGACACCCCTCTGGGGCCAACGTCCTGACTTTC
once	TRBV19	.	TRBJ1-3	CASSIQTSGNTIYF	TGTGCCAGTAGTATCCAAACAAGTGGAAACACCATATATTTT
.	TRBV5-1	TRBD1	TRBJ1-1	CASSPGQGAMNTEAFF	TGCGCCAGCAGTCCGGGACAGGGGGCCATGAACACTGAAGCTTTCTTT
.	TRBV2	.	TRBJ2-6	CASSKTGASGANVLTF	TGTGCCAGCAGTAAGACAGGTGCCTCTGGGGCCAACGTCCTGACTTTC
.	TRBV5-1	TRBD1	TRBJ1-1	CASQGQGTSFF	TGCGCCAGCCAAGGACAGGGGACGTCTTTCTTT
.	TRBV5-6	.	TRBJ2-3	CASSLEGRRTDTQYF	TGTGCCAGCAGCTTGGAAGGGAGGAGGACAGATACGCAGTATTTT
.	TRBV10-3	TRBD1	TRBJ2-1	CAIGTVEGNEQFF	TGTGCCATCGGGACAGTTGAGGGCAATGAGCAGTTCTTC
.	TRBV6-5	TRBD2	TRBJ2-2	CASSYGRVGTGELFF	TGTGCCAGCAGTTACGGGAGGGTGGGGACCGGGGAGCTGTTTTTT
.	TRBV2	TRBD1	TRBJ1-1	CASSAGQVNTEAFF	TGTGCCAGCAGCGCGGGACAGGTGAACACTGAAGCTTTCTTT
.	TRBV28	.	TRBJ1-6	CASIPQGWENSPLHF	TGTGCCAGCATTCCACAGGGTTGGGAAAATTCACCCCTCCACTTT
few	TRBV5-1	.	TRBJ1-2	CASSQEGGAYGYTF	TGCGCCAGCAGCCAGGAAGGGGGGGCCTATGGCTACACCTTC
.	TRBV19	TRBD1	TRBJ1-5	CASSKTGVVQPQHF	TGTGCCAGTAGTAAGACAGGGGTAGTTCAGCCCCAGCATTTT
.	TRBV9	TRBD1	TRBJ2-7	CASSAHTGQGSSYEQYF	TGTGCCAGCAGCGCCCACACGGGACAGGGTAGCTCCTACGAGCAGTACTTC
.	TRBV12-5	.	TRBJ1-5	CASGLVLGTPPYSNQPQHF	TGTGCTAGTGGTTTGGTACTCGGGACACCCCCTTATAGCAATCAGCCCCAGCATTTT